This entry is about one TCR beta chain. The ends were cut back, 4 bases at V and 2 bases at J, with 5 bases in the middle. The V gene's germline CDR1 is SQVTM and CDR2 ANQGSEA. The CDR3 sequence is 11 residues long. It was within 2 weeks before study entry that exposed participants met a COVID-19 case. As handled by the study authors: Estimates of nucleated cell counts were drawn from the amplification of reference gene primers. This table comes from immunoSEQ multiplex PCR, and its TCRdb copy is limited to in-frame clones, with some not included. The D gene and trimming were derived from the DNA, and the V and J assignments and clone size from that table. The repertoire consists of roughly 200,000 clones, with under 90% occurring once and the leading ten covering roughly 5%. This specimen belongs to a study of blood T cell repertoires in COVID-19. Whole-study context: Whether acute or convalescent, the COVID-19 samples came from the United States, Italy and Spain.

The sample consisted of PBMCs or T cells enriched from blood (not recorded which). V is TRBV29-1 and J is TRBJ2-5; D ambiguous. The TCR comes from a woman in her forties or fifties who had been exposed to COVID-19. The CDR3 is CSVAGQETQYF. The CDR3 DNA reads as TGCAGCGTTGCCGGTCAAGAGACCCAGTACTTC.